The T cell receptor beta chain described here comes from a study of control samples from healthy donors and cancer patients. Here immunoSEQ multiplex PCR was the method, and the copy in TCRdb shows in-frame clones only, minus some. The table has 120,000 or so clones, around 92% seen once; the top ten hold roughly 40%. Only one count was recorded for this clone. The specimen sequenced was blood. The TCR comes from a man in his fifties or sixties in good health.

Here the CDR3 DNA reads TGTGCCAGTAGTACGCAAGGCAATCAGCCCCAGCATTTT. This sequence encodes CASSTQGNQPQHF. The V call is TRBV19, the J call TRBJ1-5; D call uncertain. This CDR3 region has 13 residues. V lost 4 bases, J lost 2 bases, and 6 bases lay in between. Germline-derived CDR1 and CDR2 are LNHDA and SQIVND (reference sequence).